This T cell receptor beta chain appears in the sequencing data of a study of cytomegalovirus exposure and HLA in healthy donors. PCR was performed using 60 Vbeta and 13 Jbeta primers. Some clones are missing from TCRdb's copy, which holds only in-frame ones; the method was immunoSEQ multiplex PCR. Of around 170,000 clones listed, about 85% are singletons. This CDR3 has 14 amino acids. V lost 5 bases and J lost 2; bases outside the gene matches: 5. Germline loops: CDR1 SGHTA, CDR2 FQGTGA. This TCR came from a man in his fifties or sixties in good health and CMV-seronegative. Sequenced material: PBMCs. The V gene is TRBV7-3, the J gene TRBJ1-2, with 7 bases that match TRBD1. CDR3 loop: CASSPRTGNYGYTF. For the CDR3, the DNA is TGTGCCAGCAGCCCCCGGACAGGAAACTATGGCTACACCTTC.